This T cell receptor beta chain was recorded in a study of cytomegalovirus exposure and HLA in healthy donors. The primer mix had 60 Vbeta and 13 Jbeta primers. Profiling relied on immunoSEQ multiplex PCR, and the TCRdb table lists in-frame clones only, not all of them. Of about 190,000 clones listed, about 80% are singletons. The V and J ends lost 4 bases and 3 bases, in that order; junction bases with no gene match: 20. The CDR3 contains 19 residues. Germline-derived CDR1 and CDR2 are MDHEN and SYDVKM. The source material was PBMCs. The V call is TRBV28, the J call TRBJ1-2; TRBD1 matches at 7 bases. This TCR was sampled from a woman under 40 in good health and CMV-seronegative. In DNA form, the CDR3 reads TGTGCCAGCAGTTCCCCCCCCGGGACAGAGCACGGTGCGGACTATGGCTACACCTTC. Amino acid sequence: CASSSPPGTEHGADYGYTF.